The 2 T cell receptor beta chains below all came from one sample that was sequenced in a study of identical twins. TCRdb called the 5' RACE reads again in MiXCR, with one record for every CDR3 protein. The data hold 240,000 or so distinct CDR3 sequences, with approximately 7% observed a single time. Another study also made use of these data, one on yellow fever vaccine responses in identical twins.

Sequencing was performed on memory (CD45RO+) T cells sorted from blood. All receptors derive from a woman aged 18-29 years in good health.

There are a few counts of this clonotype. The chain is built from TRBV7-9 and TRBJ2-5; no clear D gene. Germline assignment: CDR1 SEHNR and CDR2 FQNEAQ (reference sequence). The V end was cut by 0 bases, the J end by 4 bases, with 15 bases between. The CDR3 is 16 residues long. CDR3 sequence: CASSLAQFGIGETQYF. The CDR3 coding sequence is TGTGCCAGCAGCTTAGCCCAATTTGGGATTGGAGAGACCCAGTACTTC.

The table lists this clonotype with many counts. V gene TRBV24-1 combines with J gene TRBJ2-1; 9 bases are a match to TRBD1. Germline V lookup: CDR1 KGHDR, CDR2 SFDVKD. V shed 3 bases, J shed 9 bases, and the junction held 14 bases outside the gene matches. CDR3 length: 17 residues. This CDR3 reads CATSDQPGQGGSGEQFF. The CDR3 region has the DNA TGTGCCACCAGTGATCAACCGGGACAGGGTGGGAGTGGTGAGCAGTTCTTC.